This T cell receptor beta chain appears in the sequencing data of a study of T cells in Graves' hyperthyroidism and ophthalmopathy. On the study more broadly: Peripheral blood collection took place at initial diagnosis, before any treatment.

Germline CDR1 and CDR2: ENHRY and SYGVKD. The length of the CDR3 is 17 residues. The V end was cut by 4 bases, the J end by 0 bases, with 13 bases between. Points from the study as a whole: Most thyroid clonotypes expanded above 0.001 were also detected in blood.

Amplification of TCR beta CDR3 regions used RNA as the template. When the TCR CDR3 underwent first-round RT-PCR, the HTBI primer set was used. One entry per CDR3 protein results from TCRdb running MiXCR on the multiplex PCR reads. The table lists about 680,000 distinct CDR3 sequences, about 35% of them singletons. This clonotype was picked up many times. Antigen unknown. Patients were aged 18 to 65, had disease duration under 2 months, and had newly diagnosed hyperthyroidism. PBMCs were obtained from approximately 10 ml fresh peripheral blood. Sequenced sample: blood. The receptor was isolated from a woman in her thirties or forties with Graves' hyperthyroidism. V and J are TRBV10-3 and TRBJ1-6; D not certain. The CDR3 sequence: CAISADGYSSYNSPLHF. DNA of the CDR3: TGTGCCATCAGTGCGGACGGTTACAGCTCCTATAATTCACCCCTCCACTTT.